This section outlines one T cell receptor (beta chain) sequence together with its context. Sequenced by immunoSEQ multiplex PCR; TCRdb stores in-frame clones only, minus some. This sample has 21,000 or so clones; about 90% occur once, and the top ten carry roughly 0.99%. The length of the CDR3 is 14 residues. Germline values: CDR1 LNHDA, CDR2 SQIVND (reference sequence). V dropped 3 bases and J dropped 0 bases, with 6 bases sitting between them. The data derive from a study of T cells in narcolepsy. The sequence derives from a human donor with narcolepsy. V usage is TRBV19 and J usage is TRBJ2-4; unclear D gene. Material for sequencing was CD45RA- memory CD4+ T cells from PBMCs. The CDR3: CASSILRAKNIQYF. In nucleotides, the CDR3 is TGTGCCAGTAGTATCCTTAGAGCCAAAAACATTCAGTACTTC.